The subject of this entry is one T cell receptor beta chain. Its antigen is unidentified. The data belong to a study of vaccination and CD4 T cells after COVID-19. Treatment given: approximately 10-day PBMC culture with coronavirus spike peptide pools or control peptides (ViraFEST assay). ViraFEST relied on peptide pools to expand antigen-specific T cells; the TCRs were sequenced afterward. This CDR3 is 14 amino acids long. Trimming cost V 6 bases and J 2 bases, with 11 bases left between them. Germline CDR1 MNHNS, CDR2 SASEGT. Cultured CD4+ T-cell DNA underwent Oncomine TCR Beta short-read sequencing. Genomic DNA was isolated from CD4+ T cells that had been cultured. TCRdb re-called the PCR reads through MiXCR, storing one row per CDR3 protein. The sample shows around 15,000 distinct CDR3 sequences, approximately 72% of them seen only once.

Sequenced material: CD4+ T cells from blood, cultured in vitro, taken after SARS-CoV-2 vaccination. This chain joins TRBV6-1 and TRBJ1-5; no clear D gene. This receptor was obtained from a human donor who received a COVID-19 vaccine. For the CDR3, the DNA is TGTGCCAGCAGATCGGGTCAAGGCAATCAGCCCCAGCATTTT. Its translation: CASRSGQGNQPQHF.